A selection of T cell receptor beta chains follows, all from one sample in a study of cytomegalovirus exposure and HLA in healthy donors. Using immunoSEQ multiplex PCR, the repertoire was profiled, and TCRdb retains in-frame clones only, with some absent. The sample holds 150,000 to 200,000 clones, over 65% seen once. The sequencing input was PBMCs. Receptors were obtained from a man aged 60 to 75 in good health and CMV-seronegative. Both conserved end residues are part of each CDR3. D genes are given only for firm matches. The size field is filled for only some rows; it gives once, few, many or a size class.

.,.,TRBJ2-7,TRBV30,CAWSSVSTGTYEQYF,TGTGCCTGGAGTTCAGTATCGACGGGGACCTACGAGCAGTACTTC
.,TRBD1,TRBJ2-7,TRBV6-5,CASSPGTGRDEQYF,TGTGCCAGCAGTCCTGGGACAGGGCGGGATGAGCAGTACTTC
few,TRBD1,TRBJ2-7,TRBV7-8,CASSQGTGYEQYF,TGTGCCAGCAGCCAAGGGACAGGCTACGAGCAGTACTTC
.,.,TRBJ2-5,TRBV5-1,CASSFLSDQETQYF,TGCGCCAGCAGCTTTTTATCGGACCAAGAGACCCAGTACTTC
.,TRBD1,TRBJ2-1,TRBV7-8,CASSPQGPGTGGNEQFF,TGTGCCAGCAGCCCCCAGGGGCCCGGGACAGGGGGCAATGAGCAGTTCTTC
.,TRBD1,TRBJ2-3,TRBV5-1,CASSLSTTGVGTDTQYF,TGCGCCAGCAGCTTGTCCACAACAGGGGTGGGCACAGATACGCAGTATTTT
.,.,TRBJ1-6,TRBV5-1,CASSVDSTLTNSPLHF,TGCGCCAGCAGCGTGGACAGTACCCTGACTAATTCACCCCTCCACTTT
.,.,TRBJ2-5,TRBV5-1,CASSLGADRNQETQYF,TGCGCCAGCAGCTTGGGAGCCGACAGGAACCAAGAGACCCAGTACTTC
.,TRBD1,TRBJ1-2,TRBV7-8,CASSLGTGGFGKNGYTF,TGTGCCAGCAGCTTAGGGACAGGGGGGTTTGGAAAAAATGGCTACACCTTC
.,.,TRBJ1-1,TRBV27,CASSLKGDILYTEAFF,TGTGCCAGCAGTTTAAAAGGGGACATTTTATACACTGAAGCTTTCTTT
once,TRBD1,TRBJ2-2,TRBV15,CATSRTGVVAGELFF,TGTGCCACCAGTAGAACAGGGGTTGTCGCCGGGGAGCTGTTTTTT
few,TRBD1,TRBJ1-2,TRBV19,CASRSRGQGSGGYTF,TGTGCCAGTAGGTCCCGCGGACAGGGATCGGGAGGCTACACCTTC
once,.,TRBJ2-7,TRBV15,CATSIGKNCEQYF,TGTGCCACCAGCATCGGGAAAAATTGCGAGCAGTACTTC
.,.,TRBJ2-7,TRBV15,CATSRPGQSYEQYF,TGTGCCACCAGCAGACCCGGACAGTCCTACGAGCAGTACTTC
.,TRBD2,TRBJ2-7,TRBV13,CASSLGLAAYEQYF,TGTGCCAGCAGCTTAGGTCTAGCGGCCTACGAGCAGTACTTC
.,.,TRBJ2-3,TRBV5-1,CASSLVAVQTDTQYF,TGCGCCAGCAGCTTGGTTGCGGTACAAACAGATACGCAGTATTTT
.,TRBD1,TRBJ1-4,TRBV29-1,CSVGAGGNEKLFF,TGCAGCGTTGGGGCAGGGGGGAACGAAAAACTGTTTTTT
.,TRBD1,TRBJ1-1,TRBV10-3,CAISESYQGADTEAFF,TGTGCCATCAGTGAGTCGTACCAGGGGGCGGACACTGAAGCTTTCTTT
few,.,TRBJ2-5,TRBV20-1,CSADPGETQYF,TGCAGTGCTGATCCCGGGGAGACCCAGTACTTC
.,TRBD1,TRBJ2-6,TRBV27,CASSLLRDREGGANVLTF,TGTGCCAGCAGTTTACTCCGGGACAGGGAAGGTGGGGCCAACGTCCTGACTTTC
.,TRBD2,TRBJ2-1,TRBV7-9,CASSTGGVAGFSEQFF,TGTGCCAGCAGCACGGGGGGGGTAGCGGGATTCAGTGAGCAGTTCTTC
once,.,TRBJ2-3,TRBV6-5,CASSYSIDSADTQYF,TGTGCCAGCAGTTACTCGATCGACTCCGCAGATACGCAGTATTTT
.,TRBD1,TRBJ2-5,TRBV19,CASSMTGGGETQYF,TGTGCCAGTAGTATGACAGGGGGCGGAGAGACCCAGTACTTC
.,TRBD1,TRBJ1-1,TRBV11-2,CASSFRTGRAEAFF,TGTGCCAGCAGCTTCAGGACAGGGAGAGCTGAAGCTTTCTTT
.,TRBD1,TRBJ2-7,TRBV19,CASSIRDRAYEQYF,TGTGCCAGTAGTATCCGTGACAGGGCCTACGAGCAGTACTTC
.,.,TRBJ1-2,TRBV30,CAWSVLVPTTSSGYPF,TGTGCCTGGAGTGTACTGGTCCCGACCACCAGTTCAGGCTACCCCTTC
.,.,TRBJ1-2,TRBV2,CASARTDLTRGYTF,TGTGCCAGCGCAAGGACAGACTTAACTAGGGGCTACACCTTC
.,.,TRBJ1-2,TRBV5-4,CASSSRGNYGYTF,TGTGCCAGCAGCTCCCGCGGGAACTATGGCTACACCTTC
.,TRBD1,TRBJ2-3,TRBV13,CASSLEGTVGTDTQYF,TGTGCCAGCAGCTTAGAAGGGACAGTAGGCACAGATACGCAGTATTTT
.,.,TRBJ2-7,TRBV28,CASGRSGTAMRGEQYF,TGTGCCAGCGGGAGATCCGGGACAGCTATGCGGGGCGAGCAGTACTTC
.,.,TRBJ1-3,TRBV9,CASSTDTASGNTIYF,TGTGCCAGTTCTACTGACACCGCCTCTGGAAACACCATATATTTT
few,.,TRBJ1-5,TRBV19,CASALVSSNQPQNF,TGTGCCAGTGCGTTGGTGAGTAGCAATCAGCCCCAGAATTTT
few,TRBD1,TRBJ2-6,TRBV13,CASSPRDRGSGANVLTF,TGTGCCAGCAGCCCCCGGGACAGGGGGTCAGGGGCCAACGTCCTGACTTTC
.,TRBD2,TRBJ2-3,TRBV7-2,CASSLLTSIPDTQYF,TGTGCCAGCAGCTTGTTGACTAGCATCCCAGATACGCAGTATTTT
.,TRBD2,TRBJ2-7,TRBV10-2,CASSVSSGDYEQYF,TGCGCCAGCAGTGTGTCTAGCGGGGACTACGAGCAGTACTTC
few,.,TRBJ2-1,TRBV4-1,CASSQAETGSSYNEQFF,TGCGCCAGCAGCCAAGCTGAAACAGGGAGCTCCTACAATGAGCAGTTCTTC
.,TRBD2,TRBJ2-5,TRBV6-6,CASSYPGLAGMETQYF,TGTGCCAGCAGTTACCCGGGACTAGCGGGGATGGAGACCCAGTACTTC
.,TRBD1,TRBJ2-2,TRBV2,CASSVLGQGAGELFF,TGTGCCAGCAGTGTTTTGGGCCAGGGGGCCGGGGAGCTGTTTTTT
.,TRBD2,TRBJ2-7,TRBV5-1,CASSPGTSGTLDEQYF,TGCGCCAGCAGCCCTGGGACTAGCGGGACTCTCGACGAGCAGTACTTC
.,TRBD2,TRBJ2-1,TRBV19,CASSNIAGGPYNEQFF,TGTGCCAGTAGTAACATAGCGGGAGGGCCATACAATGAGCAGTTCTTC
once,TRBD1,TRBJ2-7,TRBV23-1,CASIQGPSSYEQYF,TGCGCCAGCATACAGGGGCCGAGCTCCTACGAGCAGTACTTC
few,.,TRBJ1-4,TRBV4-1,CASSQGFSTNEKLFF,TGCGCCAGCAGCCAAGGTTTCTCAACTAATGAAAAACTGTTTTTT
few,TRBD1,TRBJ2-7,TRBV5-6,CASSIPGTGGAEQYF,TGTGCCAGCAGCATACCCGGGACAGGGGGCGCGGAGCAGTACTTC
.,TRBD1,TRBJ1-1,TRBV27,CASSPFSGGMNTEAFF,TGTGCCAGCAGCCCCTTTTCAGGGGGGATGAACACTGAAGCTTTCTTT
.,.,TRBJ1-1,TRBV6-6,CASSYAGGGTEAFF,TGTGCCAGCAGTTACGCGGGGGGGGGCACTGAAGCTTTCTTT
.,TRBD1,TRBJ1-2,TRBV5-4,CASSLGQGAFYGYTF,TGTGCCAGCAGCTTAGGACAGGGGGCTTTTTATGGCTACACCTTC
.,.,TRBJ1-5,TRBV27,CASRTASGNQPQHF,TGTGCCAGCAGGACAGCGAGTGGGAATCAGCCCCAGCATTTT
few,.,TRBJ2-5,TRBV7-8,CASSPGERSRETQYF,TGTGCCAGCTCCCCCGGAGAGCGCTCTCGAGAGACCCAGTACTTC
.,.,TRBJ2-5,TRBV21-1,CASILTRYQETQYF,TGTGCCAGCATCCTTACTCGGTACCAAGAGACCCAGTACTTC
few,.,TRBJ1-2,TRBV6-6,CASSDPRDGYTF,TGTGCCAGCAGTGATCCTCGGGATGGCTACACCTTC
.,TRBD1,TRBJ1-1,TRBV5-1,CASSAEQGAMAEAFF,TGCGCCAGCAGCGCGGAACAGGGGGCTATGGCTGAAGCTTTCTTT